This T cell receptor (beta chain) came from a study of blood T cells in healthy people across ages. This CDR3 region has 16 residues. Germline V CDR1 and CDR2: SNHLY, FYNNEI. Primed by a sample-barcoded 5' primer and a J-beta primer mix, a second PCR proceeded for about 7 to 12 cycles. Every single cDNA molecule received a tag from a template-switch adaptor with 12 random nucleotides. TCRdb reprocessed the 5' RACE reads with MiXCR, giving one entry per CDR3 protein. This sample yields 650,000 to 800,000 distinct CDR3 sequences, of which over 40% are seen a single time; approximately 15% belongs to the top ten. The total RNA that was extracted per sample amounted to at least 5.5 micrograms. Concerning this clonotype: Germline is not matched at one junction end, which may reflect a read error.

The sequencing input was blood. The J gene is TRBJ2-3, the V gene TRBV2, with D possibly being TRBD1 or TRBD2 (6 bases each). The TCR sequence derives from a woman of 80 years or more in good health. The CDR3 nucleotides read TGTGCCAGAAGTGGGGGGACAAATCAAAACACAGATACGCAGTATTTT. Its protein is CARSGGTNQNTDTQYF. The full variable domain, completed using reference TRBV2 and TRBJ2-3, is EPEVTQTPSHQVTQMGQEVILRCVPISNHLYFYWYRQILGQKVEFLVSFYNNEISEKSEIFDDQFSVERPDGSNFTLKIRSTKLEDSAMYFCARSGGTNQNTDTQYFGPGTRLTVL.